This TCR beta chain was retrieved from a study of T cell repertoires in cytomegalovirus infection. About the research overall: HLA-B-restricted CMV epitopes that are well studied were used alongside recently identified HLA-C-restricted ones. Public TCR beta signatures provided an indication of both CMV infection and a matching HLA type.

About this clonotype: What it binds is not known.

Study conclusions and caveats: What dominated the ex vivo response were HLA-C-restricted CMV-specific TCR beta clonotypes.

TCRdb processed the reads anew with MiXCR; each CDR3 protein has one entry. The table includes some 500,000 distinct CDR3 sequences, under 45% detected once. Unmatched junction bases numbered 3, after V lost 7 bases and J lost 1 base. The CDR3 spans 13 residues. The germline CDR1 and CDR2 sequences are SNHLY and FYNNEI. The rearrangement joins TRBV2 to TRBJ2-7; 8 bases are shared with TRBD1. The sequence derives from a human donor in good health (CMV status not recorded). Some clones in this sample may be carry-over from other donors' samples. Sequences were derived from cultured PBMCs, sampled from culture after CMV antigen stimulation. The chain's CDR3 is CASNTGGSYEQYF. The CDR3 bases are TGTGCCAGCAACACAGGGGGGTCCTACGAGCAGTACTTC.